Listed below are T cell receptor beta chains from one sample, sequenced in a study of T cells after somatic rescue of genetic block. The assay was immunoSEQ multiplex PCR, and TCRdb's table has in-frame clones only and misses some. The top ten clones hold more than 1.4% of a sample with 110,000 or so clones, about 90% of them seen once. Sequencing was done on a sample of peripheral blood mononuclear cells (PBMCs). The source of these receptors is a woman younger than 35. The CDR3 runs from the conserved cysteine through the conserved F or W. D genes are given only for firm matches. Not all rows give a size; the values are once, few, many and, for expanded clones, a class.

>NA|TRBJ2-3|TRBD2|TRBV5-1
TGCGCCAGCAGCTTAGGGACTAGCGTCACAGATACGCAGTATTTT
CASSLGTSVTDTQYF
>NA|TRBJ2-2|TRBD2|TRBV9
TGTGCCAGCAGCGTAACGGCCGGGACTAGCGGGGGGATGAACACCGGGGAGCTGTTTTTT
CASSVTAGTSGGMNTGELFF
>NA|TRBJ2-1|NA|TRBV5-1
TGCGCCAGCAGCTCACGGACTACCACTACAGGGAATGAGCAGTTCTTC
CASSSRTTTTGNEQFF
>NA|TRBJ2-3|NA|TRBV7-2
TGTGCCAGCAGCCCCTTCCTAAATACGCAGTATTTT
CASSPFLNTQYF
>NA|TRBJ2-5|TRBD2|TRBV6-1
TGTGCCAGCAGTATAGCGGGGGGGCCCCCAGAGACCCAGTACTTC
CASSIAGGPPETQYF
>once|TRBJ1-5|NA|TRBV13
TGTGCCAGCACAGAAAGGGGGAGAGGGCAGCCCCAGCATTTT
CASTERGRGQPQHF
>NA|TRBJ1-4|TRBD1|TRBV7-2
TGTGCCAGCAGCTTTGGCAGGGGGTCAACTAATGAAAAACTGTTTTTT
CASSFGRGSTNEKLFF
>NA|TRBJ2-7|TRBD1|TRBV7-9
TGTGCCAGCAGCTTAGGGGACAGGGGGACCTACGAGCAGTACTTC
CASSLGDRGTYEQYF
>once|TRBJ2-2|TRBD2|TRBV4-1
TGCGCCAGCAGCCGAGTAGCGGGGGGATTTACCGGGGAGCTGTTTTTT
CASSRVAGGFTGELFF
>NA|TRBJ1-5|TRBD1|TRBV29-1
TGCAGCGTTGTTGGGGACAGTTGGAATTCCCCCCAGCATTTT
CSVVGDSWNSPQHF
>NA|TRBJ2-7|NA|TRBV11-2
TGTGCCAGCAGCTCCTTTAGGGGGGCCCAGCGCGAGCAGTACTTC
CASSSFRGAQREQYF
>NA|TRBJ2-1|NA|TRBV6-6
TGTGCCAGCAGTATCGAGGGGAGGTGGGACAATGAGCAGTTCTTC
CASSIEGRWDNEQFF
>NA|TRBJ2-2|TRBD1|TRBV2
TGTGCCTCCAAAGGGGGCGCGAACACCGGGGAGCTGTTTTTT
CASKGGANTGELFF
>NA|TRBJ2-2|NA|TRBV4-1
TGCGCCAGCAGCCACCCCACGTCCGGGCCTTCAGGGGAGCTGTTTTTT
CASSHPTSGPSGELFF
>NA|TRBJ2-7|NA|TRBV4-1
TGCGCCAGCAGCCAAACTAGCTCAGACGAGCAGTACTTC
CASSQTSSDEQYF
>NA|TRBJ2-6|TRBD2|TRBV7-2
TGTGCCAGCAGCTTAGGGACTAGCGGGCCGTACGTCCTGACTTTC
CASSLGTSGPYVLTF
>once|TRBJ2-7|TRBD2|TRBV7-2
TGTGCCAGCAGCTTAACCTGGACTAGCGGGGGACTTTACGAGCAGTACTTC
CASSLTWTSGGLYEQYF
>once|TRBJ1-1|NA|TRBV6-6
TGTGCCAGCAGCATGGGGACTTCAGAAGCTTTCTTT
CASSMGTSEAFF
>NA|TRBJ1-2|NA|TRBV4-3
TGCGCCAGCAGCCAAGATCGGCGGGACCGGGTCTATGGCTACACCTTC
CASSQDRRDRVYGYTF
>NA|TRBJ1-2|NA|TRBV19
TGTGCCAGTAGTACCCCCTTTGGAGCGAATGGCTACACCTTC
CASSTPFGANGYTF
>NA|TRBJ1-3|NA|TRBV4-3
TGCGCCAGCAGCCCCGGACGGCTCCGAGAAGTCGGGGACACCATATATTTT
CASSPGRLREVGDTIYF
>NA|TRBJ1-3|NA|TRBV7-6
TGTGCCAGCAGCTTAGGTGGGAGAAACACCATATATTTT
CASSLGGRNTIYF
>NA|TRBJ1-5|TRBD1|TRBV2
TGTGCCAGCAGTGAAGCGCTTGCAGGGGGATACAATCAGCCCCAGCATTTT
CASSEALAGGYNQPQHF
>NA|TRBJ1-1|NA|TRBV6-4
TGTGCCAGCAGTGGGCAGCCTGGGGCTGAAGCTTTCTTT
CASSGQPGAEAFF
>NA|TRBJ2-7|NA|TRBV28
TGTGCCAGCAGTTTAACAGGGAGGCGGAACGAGCAGTACTTC
CASSLTGRRNEQYF
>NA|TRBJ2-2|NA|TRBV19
TGTGCCAGTAGTACCCGCAGGAACACCGGGGAGCTGTTTTTT
CASSTRRNTGELFF
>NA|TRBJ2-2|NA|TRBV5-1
TGCGCCAGCAGCTTCGACAGCCTCTACACCGGGGAGCTGTTTTTT
CASSFDSLYTGELFF
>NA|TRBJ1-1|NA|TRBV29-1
TGCAGCGTTGGCGAGAGAAACACTGAAGCTTTCTTT
CSVGERNTEAFF